What follows are 3 T cell receptor beta chains derived from one specimen sequenced in a study of T cells in localized non-small cell lung cancer. Only in-frame clones appear in the TCRdb table, and some are missing; sequencing was by immunoSEQ multiplex PCR. The sample shows 45,000 to 55,000 clones, just over 85% of them seen only once. The sample here was peripheral blood, taken before any cancer treatment. The receptors were sampled from a male donor older than 55 with stage III squamous cell lung carcinoma.

The table lists this clone with a count of one. The J gene is TRBJ1-3, the V gene TRBV6-5; 7 nucleotides agree with TRBD1. Germline V CDR1 and CDR2: MNHEY, SVGAGI. The trim removed 2 bases at V and 4 bases at J, leaving 5 bases unmatched. The CDR3 is 15 amino acids. This CDR3 is CASSYRGTAGNTIYF. In nucleotides, the CDR3 is TGTGCCAGCAGTTACAGAGGGACAGCAGGAAACACCATATATTTT.

The V gene is TRBV5-4, the J gene TRBJ2-3; D not certain. This CDR3 contains 14 residues. V lost 5 bases and J lost 4, with 14 bases in between. Germline CDR1 reads SGHNT; CDR2 reads YYREEE (reference sequence). CDR3 amino acids: CASSLDGPPDTQYF. The CDR3 coding sequence is TGTGCCAGCAGTCTGGACGGACCCCCAGATACGCAGTATTTT.

The gene calls are TRBV4-3 and TRBJ1-6, with D maybe TRBD1 (6 bases). V lost 2 bases, J lost 7 bases, and 18 bases lay in between. The CDR3 sequence is 17 residues long. Germline loops: CDR1 LGHNA, CDR2 YSLEER. CDR3 loop: CASSQQPASGHNSPLHF. The CDR3 DNA is TGCGCCAGCAGCCAACAACCCGCTTCGGGACACAATTCACCCCTCCACTTT.